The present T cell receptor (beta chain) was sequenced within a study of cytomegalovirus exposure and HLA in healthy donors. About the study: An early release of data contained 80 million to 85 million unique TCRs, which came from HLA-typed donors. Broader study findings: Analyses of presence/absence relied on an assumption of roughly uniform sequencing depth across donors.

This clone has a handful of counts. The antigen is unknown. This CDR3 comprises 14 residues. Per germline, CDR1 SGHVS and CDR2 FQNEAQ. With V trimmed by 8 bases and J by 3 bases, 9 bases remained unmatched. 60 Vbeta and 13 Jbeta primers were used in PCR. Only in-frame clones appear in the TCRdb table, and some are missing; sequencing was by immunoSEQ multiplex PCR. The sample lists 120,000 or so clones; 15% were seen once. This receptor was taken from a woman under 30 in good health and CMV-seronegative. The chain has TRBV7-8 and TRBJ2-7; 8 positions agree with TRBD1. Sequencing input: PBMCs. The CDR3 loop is CASRPGQANYEQYF. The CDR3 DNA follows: TGTGCCAGCCGACCGGGACAGGCAAACTACGAGCAGTACTTC.